These 9 T cell receptor beta chains share one sample of origin, sequenced in a study of blood T cells in healthy people across ages. The authors ran a second PCR of 7 to 11 cycles using a sample-barcoded 5' primer and a J-beta primer mix. One entry per CDR3 protein results from TCRdb running MiXCR on the 5' RACE reads. The sample consists of 550,000 to 800,000 distinct CDR3 sequences, approximately 29% of them appearing once. The sequencing input was blood. Every receptor here comes from a woman over 75 in good health.

The V and J genes are TRBV2 and TRBJ1-1; 9 bases are a match to TRBD1. The CDR3 is 13 residues long. With V trimmed by 6 bases and J by 4 bases, 3 bases remained unmatched. CDR1 and CDR2 (germline): SNHLY, FYNNEI. The CDR3 bases are TGTGCCAGCAGGGAGGACAGGGGCACTGAAGCTTTCTTT. Its translation: CASREDRGTEAFF.

This clonotype was seen at least ten times. The chain uses TRBV4-2 and TRBJ1-1; perhaps TRBD1 as D (6 bases). Deletions cut 4 bases from V and 3 bases from J, with 15 bases between. Germline V CDR1 and CDR2: LGHNA, YNFKEQ. The CDR3 consists of 15 residues. CDR3 DNA: TGTGCCAGCAGCCGAGAACAGGGAACTTACACTGAAGCTTTCTTT. It codes for CASSREQGTYTEAFF.

This rearrangement joins TRBV29-1 to TRBJ2-4, with D maybe TRBD2 (6 bases). CDR1 SQVTM and CDR2 ANQGSEA come from the germline V gene. V shed 7 bases and J shed 3 bases, with 19 bases lying between them. This CDR3 is built from 15 residues. CDR3 sequence (DNA): TGCAGCGCCGCCGATCCCGGGACTGGCAAAAACATTCAGTACTTC. Translated, it gives CSAADPGTGKNIQYF.

This clonotype was detected a few times. A junction end diverges from the germline sequence, so it may reflect a read error. CDR3 DNA: TGTGCCAGCAGACAGACAGGGACCTCCTGCGAGCAGTACTTC. Its protein product is CASRQTGTSCEQYF. J is TRBJ2-7 and V is TRBV2; 7 bases are a match to TRBD1. CDR1 is SNHLY and CDR2 is FYNNEI in the germline V gene. This CDR3 has 14 residues.

About this clonotype: A much larger clone is a single base away; this may be a read error. CDR3 coding DNA: TGTGCCATCAGTGAGTCGGGGGACGTCAATGAGCAGTTCTTC. It codes for CAISESGDVNEQFF. V usage is TRBV10-3 and J usage is TRBJ2-1; D may match TRBD1 or TRBD2 (5 bases each). Trimming took 0 bases from V and 6 from J, leaving 9 bases between them. This CDR3 spans 14 amino acids. Germline V gene lookup returns CDR1 ENHRY and CDR2 SYGVKD.

The chain has TRBV20-1 and TRBJ1-1, with a weak D call TRBD1 (6 bases). Trimming removed 7 bases from V and 8 bases from J, with 20 bases in between. Germline V gene data show CDR1 as DFQATT and CDR2 as SNEGSKA (reference sequence). CDR3 length: 13 residues. CDR3 protein: CSVLSGTSREAFF. In DNA form, the CDR3 reads TGCAGTGTGTTGAGCGGGACAAGTCGGGAAGCTTTCTTT.

This clonotype was detected ten times or more. V and J are TRBV12-3 or TRBV12-4 and TRBJ2-7; D is possibly TRBD2 (5 bases). TRBJ2-5 matches the DNA end more closely, so the J call is doubtful. The CDR3 runs 14 residues. CDR3 in amino acids: CASSLGTSSGTQYF. CDR3 nucleotide sequence: TGTGCCAGCAGTTTAGGTACTAGTAGTGGGACCCAGTACTTC.

This sequence joins TRBV30 and TRBJ2-7; D is perhaps TRBD2 (5 bases). The CDR3 has 15 residues. Germline V gene data show CDR1 as GTSNPN and CDR2 as SVGIG (reference sequence). The ends were cut back, 0 bases at V and 4 bases at J, with 16 bases in the middle. The CDR3 spells CAWSVFPAAEYEQYF. The CDR3 DNA reads TGTGCCTGGAGTGTATTTCCAGCGGCCGAGTACGAGCAGTACTTC.

The gene calls are TRBV28 and TRBJ1-2; D not resolved. Between the trimmed V and J ends, which lost 2 bases and 7 bases, there was a span of 14 bases. Germline CDR1 MDHEN, CDR2 SYDVKM. The CDR3 has 14 amino acids. DNA of the CDR3: TGTGCCAGCAGTTTAAAGGGTTTTTGGTCTGGCTACACCTTC. This sequence encodes CASSLKGFWSGYTF.